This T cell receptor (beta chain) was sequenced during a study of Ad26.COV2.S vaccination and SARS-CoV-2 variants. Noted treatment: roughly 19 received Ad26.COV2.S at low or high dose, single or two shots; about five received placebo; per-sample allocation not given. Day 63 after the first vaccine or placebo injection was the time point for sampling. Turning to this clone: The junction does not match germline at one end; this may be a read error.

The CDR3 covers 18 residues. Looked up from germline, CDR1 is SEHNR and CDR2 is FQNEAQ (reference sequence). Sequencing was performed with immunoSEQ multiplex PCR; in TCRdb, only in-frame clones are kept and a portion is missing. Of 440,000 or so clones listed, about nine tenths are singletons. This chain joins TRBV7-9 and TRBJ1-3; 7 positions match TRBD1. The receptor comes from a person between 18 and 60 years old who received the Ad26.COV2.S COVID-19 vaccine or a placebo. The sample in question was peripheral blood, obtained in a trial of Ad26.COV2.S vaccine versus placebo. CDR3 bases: TGTGCCAGCAGCTCCACCGGGACAGCTTCCATCTCTCGAAACACCATATATTTT. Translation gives CASSSTGTASISRNTIYF.